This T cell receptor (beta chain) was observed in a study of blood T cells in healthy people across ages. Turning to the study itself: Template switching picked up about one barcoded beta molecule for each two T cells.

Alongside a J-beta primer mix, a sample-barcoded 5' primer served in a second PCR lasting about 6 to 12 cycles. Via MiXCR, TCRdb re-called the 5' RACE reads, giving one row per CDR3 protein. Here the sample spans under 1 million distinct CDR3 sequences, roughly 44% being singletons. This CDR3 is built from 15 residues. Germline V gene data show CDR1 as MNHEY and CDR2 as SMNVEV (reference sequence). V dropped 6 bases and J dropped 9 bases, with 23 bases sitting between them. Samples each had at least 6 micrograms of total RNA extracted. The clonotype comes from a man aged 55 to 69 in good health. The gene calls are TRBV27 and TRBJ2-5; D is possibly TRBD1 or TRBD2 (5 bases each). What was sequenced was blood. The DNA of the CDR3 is TGTGCCAGCAGCCGCCGGGACGGCTCACGTACGGCCCAGTACTTC. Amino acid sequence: CASSRRDGSRTAQYF.